The 16 T cell receptor beta chains listed next were all sequenced from one sample in a study of PD-1 blockade in classical Hodgkin lymphoma. Only in-frame clones appear in the TCRdb table, and some are missing; sequencing was by immunoSEQ multiplex PCR. The sample holds roughly 29,000 clones, more than 80% seen once. Time point defined: cycle 4 day 1 (C4D1), after more than 5 weeks of nivolumab. Every patient had relapsed following autologous stem cell transplantation, and cohorts differed in brentuximab vedotin exposure. Magnetic negative selection purified CD4+ T cells from thawed PBMCs. The specimen comprised CD4+ T cells from blood, sampled before the fourth cycle of nivolumab. The receptors come from a human donor with classical Hodgkin lymphoma.

This chain joins TRBV28 and TRBJ1-5, with 8 bases fitting TRBD1. Germline values: CDR1 MDHEN, CDR2 SYDVKM. CDR3 size: 16 residues. V shed 6 bases, J shed 6 bases, and the junction held 13 bases outside the gene matches. This CDR3 is CASRLGLDRGGQPQHF. As DNA, the CDR3 is TGTGCCAGCAGGTTAGGCCTAGACAGGGGCGGTCAGCCCCAGCATTTT.

The CDR3 region has the DNA TGTGCCAGCAGCTTCACCGGGACTAGTAGCTACAATGAGCAGTTCTTC. This codes for CASSFTGTSSYNEQFF. The chain carries TRBV7-2 and TRBJ2-1; 8 nucleotides match TRBD2. From germline, CDR1 is SGHTA and CDR2 FQGNSA. The CDR3 loop spans 16 amino acids. Trimming took 3 bases from V and 3 from J; bases not matched to a gene: 7.

The V call is TRBV6-1, the J call TRBJ1-2; 7 bases match TRBD1. Germline V gene lookup returns CDR1 MNHNS and CDR2 SASEGT. This CDR3 region has 13 residues. V shed 0 bases, J shed 6 bases, and the junction held 1 base outside the gene matches. The CDR3 spells CASSEAGQNGYTF. The CDR3 DNA reads as TGTGCCAGCAGTGAAGCGGGACAGAATGGCTACACCTTC.

This chain joins TRBV7-2 and TRBJ2-1; 10 bases line up with TRBD2. CDR1 SGHTA and CDR2 FQGNSA come from the germline V gene. The V and J ends lost 7 bases and 2 bases, in that order; junction bases with no gene match: 5. This CDR3 is built from 15 residues. The CDR3 loop is CASTIAGGAYNEQFF. The CDR3 DNA is TGTGCCAGCACCATAGCGGGGGGAGCCTACAATGAGCAGTTCTTC.

To note about this clone: Distinct nucleotide sequences in the sample also encode this CDR3. V gene TRBV6-1 combines with J gene TRBJ1-2; no firm D call. Trimming took 8 bases from V and 2 from J, leaving 9 bases between them. Germline lookup yields CDR1 MNHNS and CDR2 SASEGT. This CDR3 is 12 amino acids long. As DNA, the CDR3 is TGTGCCAGCCGCGATATAAACTATGGCTACACCTTC. This sequence encodes CASRDINYGYTF.

The chain employs TRBV5-1 and TRBJ2-1; D call uncertain. CDR3 size: 15 residues. V shed 0 bases and J shed 0 bases, with 7 bases lying between them. The germline V gene has CDR1 SGHRS and CDR2 YFSETQ. The CDR3 spells CASSLVASSYNEQFF. The CDR3 DNA reads as TGCGCCAGCAGCTTGGTGGCTAGCTCCTACAATGAGCAGTTCTTC.

The chain is built from TRBV28 and TRBJ2-3; a weak D match, TRBD2 (5 bases). The germline gives CDR1 MDHEN, CDR2 SYDVKM. V was cut by 4 bases and J by 5 bases, with 19 bases left in between. The CDR3 length is 16 residues. The chain's CDR3 is CASSSQKRARGDTQYF. The CDR3 DNA sequence: TGTGCCAGCAGTTCGCAGAAGAGGGCCCGAGGAGATACGCAGTATTTT.

This chain uses TRBV6-5 with TRBJ2-1; TRBD2 aligns across 11 bases. The CDR3 totals 15 residues. Losses at the gene ends were 4 bases for V and 8 bases for J; bases not matched to a gene: 7. CDR1 is MNHEY and CDR2 is SVGAGI in the germline V gene. CDR3 nucleotide sequence: TGTGCCAGCAGTTCCCCTAGCGGGAGGACAGATGAGCAGTTCTTC. Translated: CASSSPSGRTDEQFF.

The gene calls are TRBV18 and TRBJ1-6; D remains unclear. CDR3 length: 16 residues. Trimming took off 3 bases at V and 3 bases at J, with 12 bases between the two ends. The germline CDR1 and CDR2 sequences are KGHSH and LQKENI. The CDR3 DNA reads TGTGCCAGCTCACCGATACCCAACAGCTATAATTCACCCCTCCACTTT. This gives the protein CASSPIPNSYNSPLHF.

This sequence joins TRBV28 and TRBJ2-2, with TRBD2 matching over 8 bases. The CDR3 length is 17 residues. J gave up 6 bases and V 2 bases, and 11 bases lay outside the gene matches. Germline V gene sequence: CDR1 MDHEN, CDR2 SYDVKM. For the CDR3, the DNA is TGTGCCAGCAGTTTACGATCCTACGGGAGGGTTGCCGGGGAGCTGTTTTTT. It encodes CASSLRSYGRVAGELFF. Drawing the rest from reference TRBV28 and TRBJ2-2, the complete variable domain is DVKVTQSSRYLVKRTGEKVFLECVQDMDHENMFWYRQDPGLGLRLIYFSYDVKMKEKGDIPEGYSVSREKKERFSLILESASTNQTSMYLCASSLRSYGRVAGELFFGEGSRLTVL.

The rearrangement uses TRBV5-5 and TRBJ2-4, with a possible D match to TRBD2 (6 bases). The germline V gene encodes CDR1 SGHKS and CDR2 YYEKEE (reference sequence). V gave up 2 bases and J gave up 7 bases, with 16 bases separating them. The CDR3 consists of 15 residues. In DNA form, the CDR3 reads TGTGCCAGCAGCTTCGTTTTGGAGGGGAAGAACATTCAGTACTTC. It is translated as CASSFVLEGKNIQYF.

Notes on this clone: At the DNA level, this CDR3 is encoded by other sequences in the same sample as well. The V call is TRBV18, the J call TRBJ1-5, with 7 bases identical to TRBD1. The CDR3 loop spans 14 amino acids. Germline assignment: CDR1 KGHSH and CDR2 LQKENI. V lost 3 bases, J lost 2 bases, and 1 base stayed unmatched. DNA of the CDR3: TGTGCCAGCTCACCGGGGACAGGCAATCAGCCCCAGCATTTT. Its translation is CASSPGTGNQPQHF.

This clone was counted only a few times. V and J are TRBV7-9 and TRBJ1-5; D is ambiguous. The CDR3 consists of 15 residues. V lost 0 bases to trimming and J lost 2 bases, with 8 bases between them. Germline CDR1 and CDR2: SEHNR and FQNEAQ (reference sequence). CDR3 coding DNA: TGTGCCAGCAGCTTAGCGGGCGATGGCAATCAGCCCCAGCATTTT. Amino acid sequence: CASSLAGDGNQPQHF.

The chain is built from TRBV19 and TRBJ1-1; 7 bases map to TRBD1. V lost 5 bases and J lost 1; bases outside the gene matches: 7. Germline CDR1 LNHDA, CDR2 SQIVND (reference sequence). This CDR3 contains 15 residues. This chain's CDR3 is CASSPRQGTNTEAFF. The CDR3 region has the DNA TGTGCCAGTAGTCCACGACAGGGAACGAACACTGAAGCTTTCTTT.

The chain is built from TRBV6-6 and TRBJ2-3, with D unclear. The CDR3 sequence is 13 residues long. CDR1 and CDR2 from the germline V gene are MNHNY and SVGAGI (reference sequence). The V end lost 7 bases, the J end lost 0 bases, and 8 bases lay between the germline ends. DNA for the CDR3: TGTGCCAGCACCCCTCCTAGCACAGATACGCAGTATTTT. As protein: CASTPPSTDTQYF.

The chain is built from TRBV18 and TRBJ1-1; D is perhaps TRBD1 (5 bases). This CDR3 has 15 amino acids. V lost 3 bases to trimming and J lost 1 base, with 12 bases between them. The V gene's germline CDR1 is KGHSH and CDR2 LQKENI. CDR3 nucleotides: TGTGCCAGCTCACCCTCAGGGTTACGGAACACTGAAGCTTTCTTT. Translating gives CASSPSGLRNTEAFF.